This T cell receptor (beta chain) stems from a study of T cell changes during pregnancy in multiple sclerosis. The CDR3 is 18 residues long. The germline gives CDR1 SEHNR, CDR2 FQNEAQ (reference sequence). V was clipped by 4 bases and J by 1 base; unmatched bases: 12. Using immunoSEQ multiplex PCR, the repertoire was profiled, and TCRdb retains in-frame clones only, with some absent. The sample carries about 40,000 clones, approximately 88% recorded once. Sequencing used peripheral blood, obtained in the first trimester of pregnancy. The chain carries TRBV7-9 and TRBJ2-3; 9 nucleotides agree with TRBD2. The receptor was isolated from a female donor in good health, enrolled as a control in a pregnancy study. The CDR3 loop is CASSSPPGSGRGTDTQYF. DNA of the CDR3: TGTGCCAGCAGCTCCCCCCCCGGTAGCGGGAGAGGCACAGATACGCAGTATTTT.